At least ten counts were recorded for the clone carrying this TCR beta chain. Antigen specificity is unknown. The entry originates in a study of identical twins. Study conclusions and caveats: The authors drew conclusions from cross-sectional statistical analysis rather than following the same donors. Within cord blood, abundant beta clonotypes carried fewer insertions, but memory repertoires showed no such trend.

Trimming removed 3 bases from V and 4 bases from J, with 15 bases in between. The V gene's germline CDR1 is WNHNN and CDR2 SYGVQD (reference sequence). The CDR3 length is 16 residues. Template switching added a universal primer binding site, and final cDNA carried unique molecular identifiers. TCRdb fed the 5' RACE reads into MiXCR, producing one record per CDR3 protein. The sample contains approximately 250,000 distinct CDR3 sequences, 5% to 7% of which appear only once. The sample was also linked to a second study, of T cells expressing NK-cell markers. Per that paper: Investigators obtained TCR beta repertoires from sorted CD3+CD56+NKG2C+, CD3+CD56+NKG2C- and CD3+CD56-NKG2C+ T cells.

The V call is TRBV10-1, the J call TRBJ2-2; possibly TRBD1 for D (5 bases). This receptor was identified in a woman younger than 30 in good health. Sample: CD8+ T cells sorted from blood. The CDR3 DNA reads TGCGCCAGCAGTGAATTCGCCGGAAGGGGCACCGGGGAGCTGTTTTTT. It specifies CASSEFAGRGTGELFF.